Following are 26 T cell receptor beta chains from one sample sequenced in a study of CD8 T cells in ankylosing spondylitis. Study-level findings and limits: It appeared that ankylosing spondylitis blood was characterized by a TCR beta motif of about 8 highly homologous variants.

TCRdb recomputed calls from the 5' RACE reads with MiXCR, one row per CDR3 protein. This sample yields some 450,000 distinct CDR3 sequences, of which about 15% are seen a single time; just over 1% belongs to the top ten. The antigens for these receptors are not known. Sequencing was carried out using blood, either unsorted or a sorted T cell fraction (not recorded which). These receptors were collected from a male donor with ankylosing spondylitis.

The CDR3 loop is CSARGQGNEKLFF. The CDR3 DNA follows: TGCAGTGCTAGGGGGCAGGGTAATGAAAAACTGTTTTTT. V is TRBV20-1 and J is TRBJ1-4, with TRBD1 as a possible D gene (5 bases). The CDR3 spans 13 residues. V was shortened by 3 bases and J by 4 bases, with 9 bases between the two germline ends. In germline, CDR1 is DFQATT, CDR2 SNEGSKA (reference sequence).

Here the CDR3 reads CASGRLAGSPYNEQFF. The DNA for the CDR3 is TGTGCCAGCGGGCGACTAGCGGGGTCGCCATACAATGAGCAGTTCTTC. The chain couples TRBV27 to TRBJ2-1; 11 bases are shared with TRBD2. Trimming took 8 bases from V and 4 from J; bases not matched to a gene: 10. This CDR3 has 16 residues. Germline-derived CDR1 and CDR2 are MNHEY and SMNVEV (reference sequence).

The gene calls are TRBV20-1 and TRBJ2-3, with TRBD2 identical over 9 bases. Unmatched junction bases numbered 1, after V lost 2 bases and J lost 1 base. The CDR3 loop spans 14 amino acids. CDR1 and CDR2 (germline): DFQATT, SNEGSKA (reference sequence). The DNA for the CDR3 is TGCAGTGCTAGACTAGCGGGACGCACAGATACGCAGTATTTT. Translation gives CSARLAGRTDTQYF.

This sequence joins TRBV29-1 and TRBJ1-2; weak D call: TRBD1 (5 bases). Germline values: CDR1 SQVTM, CDR2 ANQGSEA. This CDR3 region has 13 residues. V gave up 7 bases and J gave up 4 bases, with 16 bases separating them. This CDR3 reads CSAAPWGGYGYTF. CDR3 DNA sequence: TGCAGCGCTGCCCCCTGGGGGGGCTATGGCTACACCTTC.

Only a few counts were recorded for this clonotype. The chain links TRBV5-6 to TRBJ1-3; 9 bases agree with TRBD1. V lost 1 base to trimming and J lost 3 bases; unmatched junction nucleotides: 8. The CDR3 has 17 residues. Germline values: CDR1 SGHDT, CDR2 YYEEEE. CDR3 coding DNA: TGTGCCAGCAGCTTGCAGGGGACAGGGAAAGTTGGAAACACCATATATTTT. Amino acid sequence: CASSLQGTGKVGNTIYF.

The gene calls are TRBV20-1 and TRBJ1-1, with 8 bases that match TRBD1. The V gene's germline CDR1 is DFQATT and CDR2 SNEGSKA (reference sequence). The CDR3 loop spans 16 amino acids. Losses at the gene ends were 2 bases for V and 1 base for J; bases not matched to a gene: 9. Here the CDR3 DNA reads TGCAGTGCTAGATTCTCAGGGGGCGCTCAGAACACTGAAGCTTTCTTT. Residues: CSARFSGGAQNTEAFF.

The chain uses TRBV28 and TRBJ2-3, with 8 nucleotides matching TRBD2. CDR3 size: 16 residues. Germline CDR1 is MDHEN and CDR2 is SYDVKM. J was trimmed by 3 bases and V by 6 bases; bases with no gene match: 11. CDR3 amino acids: CASSPLNRGGTDTQYF. The CDR3 bases are TGTGCCAGCAGCCCCCTTAACCGCGGGGGGACAGATACGCAGTATTTT.

This clonotype was detected only a few times. This chain uses TRBV6-5 with TRBJ2-7; D is perhaps TRBD1 (6 bases). V was trimmed by 3 bases and J by 2 bases, leaving 14 bases between them. CDR3 size: 15 residues. CDR1 is MNHEY and CDR2 is SVGAGI in the germline V gene. The DNA of the CDR3 is TGTGCCAGCAGTTATTCCAGGACAGAAACCTACGAGCAGTACTTC. Translated, it gives CASSYSRTETYEQYF.

This clonotype has more than one count but fewer than ten. CDR3 region: CASGRQGSNQPQHF. The CDR3 coding sequence is TGTGCCAGCGGACGACAGGGGAGCAATCAGCCCCAGCATTTT. The chain uses TRBV6-1 and TRBJ1-5, with 8 bases that match TRBD1. Germline CDR1 MNHNS, CDR2 SASEGT. The CDR3 loop spans 14 amino acids. Trimming at V came to 8 bases and at J to 1 base, leaving 4 bases not matched to a gene.

The chain recombines TRBV7-9 with TRBJ2-4; 7 bases align to TRBD1. The germline gives CDR1 SEHNR, CDR2 FQNEAQ (reference sequence). V trimming: 3 bases; J trimming: 9 bases; junction bases outside the gene matches: 2. This CDR3 is 12 amino acids long. The CDR3 reads CASSFDRVIQYF. CDR3 nucleotide sequence: TGTGCCAGCAGCTTCGACAGGGTCATTCAGTACTTC.

This clonotype appeared many times. The chain combines TRBV7-9 with TRBJ2-4; D assignment may be TRBD1 or TRBD2 (6 bases each). Trimming left V 5 bases short and J 11 bases short, with 22 bases between. The CDR3 consists of 15 residues. The germline V gene has CDR1 SEHNR and CDR2 FQNEAQ (reference sequence). In nucleotides, the CDR3 is TGTGCCAGCAGCCCTACAGGGTTCGGGGGATTTGTTCAGTACTTC. This codes for CASSPTGFGGFVQYF.

This chain uses TRBV28 with TRBJ2-7; 9 bases fit TRBD1. Trimming removed 4 bases from V and 2 bases from J; junction bases left unmatched: 3. Germline CDR1 is MDHEN and CDR2 is SYDVKM. This CDR3 spans 14 amino acids. The CDR3 coding sequence is TGTGCCAGCAGTTCGGGACAGGGTACCTACGAGCAGTACTTC. It yields the protein CASSSGQGTYEQYF.

Only a few counts were recorded for this clonotype. The chain employs TRBV10-1 and TRBJ2-1; a possible D gene is TRBD1 (5 bases). The germline CDR1 and CDR2 sequences are WNHNN and SYGVQD (reference sequence). CDR3 size: 13 residues. The V end lost 8 bases, the J end lost 6 bases, and 14 bases lay between the germline ends. CDR3 nucleotides: TGCGCCAGCGGCAGGGCAGGTAGCAATGAGCAGTTCTTC. Its translation: CASGRAGSNEQFF.

V usage is TRBV12-3 or TRBV12-4 and J usage is TRBJ1-1; D might be TRBD1 (5 bases). The CDR3 runs 12 residues. Trimming removed 10 bases at V and 7 bases at J, with 16 bases between. The CDR3 DNA reads as TGTGCCATCACCTCGGGGGGGGGTGAAGCTTTCTTT. This codes for CAITSGGGEAFF.

This clonotype was detected only a few times. The V gene is TRBV24-1, the J gene TRBJ2-2; tentatively, D is TRBD1 (6 bases). Between the trimmed V and J ends, which lost 8 bases and 4 bases, there was a span of 10 bases. This CDR3 has 13 residues. CDR1 is KGHDR and CDR2 is SFDVKD in the germline V gene. CDR3 region: CATKGRGTGELFF. DNA for the CDR3: TGTGCCACCAAAGGCAGGGGCACCGGGGAGCTGTTTTTT.

The chain uses TRBV7-2 and TRBJ2-2; D not resolved. The germline gives CDR1 SGHTA, CDR2 FQGNSA. Trimming cost V 1 base and J 5 bases, with 11 bases left between them. The CDR3 loop spans 15 amino acids. The CDR3 here is CASSLVTDMTGELFF. The CDR3 DNA is TGTGCCAGCAGCTTAGTCACAGACATGACCGGGGAGCTGTTTTTT.

This chain joins TRBV10-3 and TRBJ2-7; 7 bases align to TRBD2. After removal of 4 bases from V and 0 bases from J, the junction contained 6 bases not matched to a gene. CDR3 size: 15 residues. The germline V gene has CDR1 ENHRY and CDR2 SYGVKD. The CDR3 here is CAISGREGSSYEQYF. DNA for the CDR3: TGTGCCATCAGTGGGAGGGAGGGTTCCTCCTACGAGCAGTACTTC.

This clonotype has only a few counts. This chain connects TRBV11-2 to TRBJ1-3; D remains unclear. Germline-derived CDR1 and CDR2 are SGHAT and FQNNGV. Trimming pared 0 bases from V and 0 bases from J, leaving 12 bases between. The CDR3 loop spans 17 amino acids. CDR3 DNA: TGTGCCAGCAGCTTAGAAATCGGACGGATCTCTGGAAACACCATATATTTT. Its protein product is CASSLEIGRISGNTIYF.

This clonotype was seen only a few times. This chain joins TRBV6-5 and TRBJ2-7; the D gene is possibly TRBD1 (6 bases). Germline CDR1 MNHEY, CDR2 SVGAGI. Trimming removed 0 bases at V and 3 bases at J, with 18 bases between. CDR3 size: 17 residues. For the CDR3, the DNA is TGTGCCAGCAGTTACTCGTCTTCAGGGGCCGCACTCTACGAGCAGTACTTC. Amino acids: CASSYSSSGAALYEQYF.

Only a few counts were recorded for this clonotype. In DNA form, the CDR3 reads TGCAGTGCTGGTCCAGGGACAGTCAATAGCAATCAGCCCCAGCATTTT. Its translation is CSAGPGTVNSNQPQHF. The V and J genes are TRBV20-1 and TRBJ1-5; 7 nucleotides align to TRBD1. The CDR3 consists of 16 residues. CDR1 and CDR2 from the germline V gene are DFQATT and SNEGSKA (reference sequence). The V gene end was trimmed by 5 bases and the J gene end by 0 bases; junction bases not matched to a gene: 10.

There are a few counts of this clonotype. The rearrangement uses TRBV11-2 and TRBJ2-3, with 8 bases matching TRBD2. After removal of 4 bases from V and 2 bases from J, the junction contained 8 bases not matched to a gene. Germline V gene sequence: CDR1 SGHAT, CDR2 FQNNGV. The CDR3 has 16 amino acids. The CDR3 region is CASSSTGGLHTDTQYF. In DNA, the CDR3 is TGTGCCAGCAGCTCCACGGGGGGGCTTCACACAGATACGCAGTATTTT.

This clonotype was seen a few times. The chain joins TRBV11-2 to TRBJ1-6; TRBD1 matches at 8 bases. V shed 5 bases and J 7 bases; nucleotides not matched to a gene: 13. CDR1 SGHAT and CDR2 FQNNGV come from the germline V gene. The CDR3 spans 17 residues. CDR3 sequence (DNA): TGTGCCAGCAGCCGGGACCCCGGGACAGGTCTAAATTCACCCCTCCACTTT. Amino acid sequence: CASSRDPGTGLNSPLHF.

The rearrangement joins TRBV18 to TRBJ2-1; 10 bases are a match to TRBD2. With V trimmed by 4 bases and J by 6 bases, 12 bases remained unmatched. Germline V gives CDR1 KGHSH, CDR2 LQKENI. The CDR3 has 17 residues. CDR3 sequence (DNA): TGTGCCAGCTCACTAAGTATCTTGGCTAGCGGGGGCAATGAGCAGTTCTTC. Its translation is CASSLSILASGGNEQFF.

This clonotype occurred a few times. The CDR3 DNA sequence: TGTGCCAGCTCACCCGACGACAGGGCGAACATTCAGTACTTC. It is translated as CASSPDDRANIQYF. The chain has TRBV18 and TRBJ2-4; TRBD1 agrees at 7 bases. The CDR3 runs 14 residues. Trimming removed 3 bases from V and 7 bases from J; junction bases left unmatched: 6. Germline CDR1 KGHSH, CDR2 LQKENI.

A few counts support this clonotype. The chain carries TRBV10-3 and TRBJ1-2; no reliable D call. Deletions cut 8 bases from V and 0 bases from J, with 10 bases between. The CDR3 extends over 13 amino acids. Germline lookup yields CDR1 ENHRY and CDR2 SYGVKD. As DNA, the CDR3 is TGTGCCATCGCGCAGGCAGCTAACTATGGCTACACCTTC. Translated: CAIAQAANYGYTF.

A few counts support this clonotype. The chain has TRBV21-1 and TRBJ2-1; the table's TRBD1 call for D was not verified on the DNA. TRBV21-1 is labeled a pseudogene. There are 12 residues in the CDR3. CDR3 nucleotide sequence: TGTGCCAGCAGCAAAGGGGGCGGGCAGCAGTTCTTC. It translates to CASSKGGGQQFF.